This T cell receptor beta chain was observed in a study of OX40 agonist ivuxolimab in advanced cancers. The wider study: Enrolled patients in dose escalation had cancers that were hepatocellular carcinoma, melanoma, renal cell or head and neck cancer. Having had anti-PD-1, anti-PD-L1 or anti-CTLA-4 therapy before was allowed, and roughly 39% had some.

Trimming removed 4 bases at V and 0 bases at J, with 18 bases between. CDR3 size: 18 residues. CDR1 and CDR2 from the germline V gene are MGHRA and YSYEKL. Assay used: immunoSEQ multiplex PCR; TCRdb lists only in-frame clones, some missing. The sample contains about 96,000 clones, about 90% of which appear only once. This clone appeared a single time. Sequenced material: CD4+ or CD8+ T cells sorted from blood, taken in a trial of the OX40 agonist ivuxolimab. The gene calls are TRBV4-1 and TRBJ2-2; D might be TRBD1 (6 bases). The sequence was collected from an adult with an advanced solid tumor such as melanoma, head and neck, liver or kidney cancer. DNA of the CDR3: TGCGCCAGCAGCCGGCGAAGTGTAAGGGGGACGAACACCGGGGAGCTGTTTTTT. Its protein product is CASSRRSVRGTNTGELFF.